This T cell receptor beta chain was recorded in a study of T-cell memory formation after mild COVID-19. Study in general: For the most part, TCR clusters were specific to one donor.

TCR alpha and TCR beta cDNA libraries with sample barcodes and UMIs came from 5'RACE using constant-segment primers. One entry per CDR3 protein results from TCRdb running MiXCR on the 5' RACE reads. The table shows approximately 60,000 distinct CDR3 sequences, with 8% to 9.5% occurring only once. The CDR3 spans 12 residues. Looked up from germline, CDR1 is GTSNPN and CDR2 is SVGIG (reference sequence). With 2 bases removed from V and 7 bases from J, the gap between germline ends came to 11 bases. Study observations and caveats: Contracting CD4+ clones sat mainly in CM and EM; CD8+ in EMRA. Day 15 to 85 contractors were CD4/CD8 balanced; later expanders leaned CD4+.

The sample holds a few counts of this clonotype. Its antigen remains unknown. This chain uses TRBV30 with TRBJ1-2; D remains unclear. The sequenced material came from PBMCs or a T cell subset sorted from them (not recorded which). This sequence originates from a man between 18 and 29 years old who had mild COVID-19 (a few samples of this study predate the infection). Cell type and time point are not known. The CDR3 sequence: CAWSSSIGGYTF. As DNA, the CDR3 is TGTGCCTGGAGTTCCTCTATCGGTGGCTACACCTTC.